This section outlines one T cell receptor beta chain sequence together with its context. The germline V gene has CDR1 SGHNT and CDR2 YYREEE (reference sequence). The CDR3 spans 16 residues. Trimming stripped 4 bases from V and 1 base from J, with 15 bases between. TEMRA cells were FACS-enriched, unlike CD8+ and CD4+ T cells, which were negatively isolated. A quantity of 0.5 to 1 ug RNA underwent reverse transcription using random hexamers. MiXCR was run by TCRdb on the immunoSEQ multiplex PCR reads, yielding one entry per CDR3 protein. Here the sample spans 300,000 or so distinct CDR3 sequences, about 91% being singletons. This specimen belongs to a study of CD8 T cells in Susac syndrome.

The chain joins TRBV5-4 to TRBJ2-4; tentatively, D is TRBD1 or TRBD2 (5 bases each). The TCR comes from a human donor with multiple sclerosis. Sequencing input: CD4+ T cells from PBMCs. The CDR3 is CASSLPGAGAKNIQYF. CDR3 DNA: TGTGCCAGCAGCCTACCCGGGGCAGGGGCCAAAAACATTCAGTACTTC. The entire variable domain, with the rest obtained from reference TRBV5-4 and TRBJ2-4, is as follows: ETGVTQSPTHLIKTRGQQVTLRCSSQSGHNTVSWYQQALGQGPQFIFQYYREEENGRGNFPPRFSGLQFPNYSSELNVNALELDDSALYLCASSLPGAGAKNIQYFGAGTRLSVL.